This T cell receptor (beta chain) was captured in a study of siplizumab effects on memory and regulatory T cells. Study results and caveats: Both greater diversity than memory cells and a major contribution to the alloresponse seemed to characterize naive T cells. Siplizumab produced a significant drop in alloreactive sequences attributable to unstimulated CD4+ memory cells.

Unstimulated naive, memory, effector memory and TEMRA subsets were sequenced, and this was done in three donor pairs. The table came from immunoSEQ multiplex PCR; TCRdb's copy has only in-frame clones and leaves some out. The profile shows roughly 100,000 clones, 95% to 97% of them singletons. A word on this clone: Its matching antigen is unknown.

The CDR3 spans 12 residues. Germline values: CDR1 SGDLS, CDR2 YYNGEE. Trimming took 9 bases from V and 8 from J, leaving 17 bases between them. The sequence was obtained from a human donor in good health. What was sequenced was naive CD4+ T cells sorted from blood. The chain joins TRBV9 to TRBJ1-1; D is undetermined. The CDR3 nucleotides are TGTGCCACGAGGACCGACATCCCCGAAGCTTTCTTT. It yields the protein CATRTDIPEAFF.